The 7 T cell receptor beta chains given below trace back to one sample, sequenced in a study of shared clonotypes between healthy human individuals. Using immunoSEQ multiplex PCR, the repertoire was profiled, and TCRdb retains in-frame clones only, with some absent. Seen here are 2.3 million or so clones, approximately 93% observed once, and the top ten hold around 0.4%. The source material was naive CD4+ T cells from PBMCs. As for subset: CD45RA+ positively selected. The receptors were sampled from a man between 18 and 29 years old in good health. Some clones in this sample may be carry-over from other donors' samples.

V usage is TRBV10-2 and J usage is TRBJ2-1, with 7 positions matching TRBD2. CDR3 length equals 15 residues. Looked up from germline, CDR1 is WSHSY and CDR2 is SAAADI. With 8 bases clipped from V and 3 bases from J, the junction kept 10 bases outside the gene matches. CDR3 DNA sequence: TGCGCCAGCTTCCCAGGAACTAGCGACTACAATGAGCAGTTCTTC. Its protein product is CASFPGTSDYNEQFF.

With respect to this clone: This CDR3 is also generated by other DNA sequences in the sample. The chain recombines TRBV5-1 with TRBJ2-1; 9 bases align to TRBD2. Germline CDR1 reads SGHRS; CDR2 reads YFSETQ. The CDR3 runs to 15 residues. Trimming removed 0 bases from V and 3 bases from J; junction bases left unmatched: 1. The CDR3 DNA reads TGCGCCAGCAGCTTGGAACTAGCGGGCTACAATGAGCAGTTCTTC. Translated, it gives CASSLELAGYNEQFF.

The chain has TRBV28 and TRBJ2-5; 9 bases match TRBD1. The CDR3 extends over 18 amino acids. Per germline, CDR1 MDHEN and CDR2 SYDVKM. With V trimmed by 4 bases and J by 5 bases, 17 bases remained unmatched. This CDR3 is CASSSTVPGQGVEETQYF. CDR3 nucleotides: TGTGCCAGCAGTTCCACCGTCCCGGGACAGGGAGTAGAGGAGACCCAGTACTTC.

This chain uses TRBV6-5 with TRBJ1-1; 8 positions match TRBD1. There are 13 residues in the CDR3. CDR1 is MNHEY, CDR2 SVGAGI, per germline. Losses at the gene ends were 8 bases for V and 2 bases for J; bases not matched to a gene: 4. CDR3 DNA: TGTGCCAGCTATGGACAGGGAAACACTGAAGCTTTCTTT. The encoded protein is CASYGQGNTEAFF.

This clone was seen once. The V and J genes are TRBV19 and TRBJ2-2, with TRBD1 as a possible D gene (6 bases). V lost 7 bases to trimming and J lost 1 base, with 10 bases between them. CDR1 is LNHDA and CDR2 is SQIVND in the germline V gene (reference sequence). This CDR3 is built from 14 residues. CDR3 in amino acids: CASTQGRNTGELFF. CDR3 DNA: TGTGCCAGTACTCAGGGGCGGAACACCGGGGAGCTGTTTTTT.

The gene calls are TRBV29-1 and TRBJ2-7, with TRBD2 matching 10 bases. Trimming removed 5 bases from V and 5 bases from J; junction bases left unmatched: 9. CDR3 length: 14 residues. Germline V gives CDR1 SQVTM, CDR2 ANQGSEA. CDR3: CSVRAQREGHEQYF. Written as DNA, the CDR3 is TGCAGCGTTAGGGCTCAGCGGGAGGGCCACGAGCAGTACTTC.

The rearrangement joins TRBV7-2 to TRBJ1-1; 7 bases are shared with TRBD1. Germline lookup yields CDR1 SGHTA and CDR2 FQGNSA. CDR3 length: 17 amino acids. Trimming removed 3 bases from V and 0 bases from J; junction bases left unmatched: 10. CDR3 DNA: TGTGCCAGCAGCTTCAAAGCAGGGGGTATTTTGAACACTGAAGCTTTCTTT. The encoded protein is CASSFKAGGILNTEAFF. Looking up the rest from reference TRBV7-2 and TRBJ1-1 gives the full variable domain: GAGVSQSPSNKVTEKGKDVELRCDPISGHTALYWYRQSLGQGLEFLIYFQGNSAPDKSGLPSDRFSAERTGGSVSTLTIQRTQQEDSAVYLCASSFKAGGILNTEAFFGQGTRLTVV.